Listed here are 20 T cell receptor beta chains from one sample, sequenced in a study of T cells in Graves' hyperthyroidism and ophthalmopathy. TCR beta CDR3 sequences were amplified from RNA transcripts. The TCR CDR3 first-round RT-PCR relied on the HTBI primer set. TCRdb independently ran MiXCR on the multiplex PCR reads; one entry per CDR3 protein. This table has around 200,000 distinct CDR3 sequences, approximately 17% appearing once. The sample comprised blood. The receptors were sampled from a woman aged 50 to 60 with Graves' hyperthyroidism.

This clonotype was recorded at least ten times. The J gene is TRBJ1-5, the V gene TRBV2; no reliable D call. The V end lost 7 bases, the J end lost 1 base, and 5 bases lay between the germline ends. The CDR3 spans 12 residues. Germline V lookup: CDR1 SNHLY, CDR2 FYNNEI. The CDR3 region has the DNA TGTGCCAGCATGCAGAGCAATCAGCCCCAGCATTTT. Translated, it gives CASMQSNQPQHF.

This clonotype was observed at least ten times. The rearrangement uses TRBV11-2 and TRBJ1-6; D may be TRBD1 (6 bases). V was clipped by 5 bases and J by 9 bases, with 17 bases between them. CDR3 size: 15 residues. Germline loops: CDR1 SGHAT, CDR2 FQNNGV. The CDR3 DNA is TGTGCCAGCAGCACCTCGGGGGCGATAGGTTCACCCCTCCACTTT. This codes for CASSTSGAIGSPLHF.

In its sample, this clonotype was seen many times. DNA of the CDR3: TGTGCCAGCAGCTTAAAGTGGAGCACAGATACGCAGTATTTT. This codes for CASSLKWSTDTQYF. The chain recombines TRBV11-3 with TRBJ2-3, with unresolved D. Trimming took off 2 bases at V and 0 bases at J, with 6 bases between the two ends. Germline V gives CDR1 SGHNT, CDR2 YENEEA. The CDR3 spans 14 residues.

Notes on this clonotype: One base away lies a much larger clone, so this may be a sequencing read error. The rearrangement links TRBV2 to TRBJ1-3, with a tentative D call TRBD1 (6 bases). In germline, CDR1 is SNHLY, CDR2 FYNNEI. This CDR3 has 13 amino acids. CDR3 residues: CVSSEGVRNTIYF. The CDR3 DNA follows: TGTGTCAGCAGTGAGGGGGTTCGAAACACCATATATTTT.

This clonotype was seen many times. This chain links TRBV12-3 or TRBV12-4 with TRBJ1-2; D remains unclear. CDR3 length: 15 amino acids. V lost 5 bases, J lost 5 bases, and 18 bases lay in between. This CDR3 reads CASSGRMQSGYGYTF. The CDR3 DNA reads as TGTGCCAGCAGTGGGCGGATGCAATCAGGATATGGCTACACCTTC.

This clonotype was observed many times. The V gene is TRBV18, the J gene TRBJ1-1; perhaps TRBD1 as D (5 bases). From germline, CDR1 is KGHSH and CDR2 LQKENI. Trimming left V 9 bases short and J 1 base short, with 12 bases between. The CDR3 loop spans 13 amino acids. CDR3 bases: TGTGCCAGTCAAGGAGGACAGAACACTGAAGCTTTCTTT. Translated: CASQGGQNTEAFF.

There are a few counts of this clonotype. The rearrangement joins TRBV6-2 or TRBV6-3 to TRBJ2-7; D not resolved. The CDR3 is 11 residues long. CDR1 and CDR2 from the germline V gene are MNHEY and SVGEGT. V shed 2 bases and J shed 7 bases, with 6 bases lying between them. CDR3 protein: CASSYAFEQYF. DNA of the CDR3: TGTGCCAGCAGTTACGCCTTTGAGCAGTACTTC.

This clonotype has just a few counts. This chain connects TRBV9 to TRBJ2-2; no clear D gene. The germline V gene has CDR1 SGDLS and CDR2 YYNGEE. The CDR3 covers 15 residues. The V end lost 0 bases, the J end lost 2 bases, and 8 bases lay between the germline ends. This CDR3 reads CASSVAVHNTGELFF. The CDR3 DNA reads as TGTGCCAGCAGCGTAGCCGTCCATAACACCGGGGAGCTGTTTTTT.

This clonotype was seen a few times. The chain links TRBV5-1 to TRBJ1-4; D remains ambiguous. The CDR3 loop spans 16 amino acids. Germline lookup yields CDR1 SGHRS and CDR2 YFSETQ. With 3 bases removed from V and 3 bases from J, the gap between germline ends came to 15 bases. CDR3 nucleotides: TGCGCCAGCAGCTCATCCCGACGGTCAGCTAATGAAAAACTGTTTTTT. This encodes CASSSSRRSANEKLFF.

This clonotype has a handful of counts. The chain has TRBV27 and TRBJ2-1; TRBD1 aligns across 9 bases. Per the germline V gene, CDR1 is MNHEY and CDR2 is SMNVEV (reference sequence). The CDR3 extends over 16 amino acids. The trim removed 6 bases at V and 0 bases at J, leaving 6 bases unmatched. This CDR3 is CASRTLTGGSYNEQFF. The CDR3 coding sequence is TGTGCCAGCAGAACCCTGACAGGGGGCTCCTACAATGAGCAGTTCTTC.

As concerns this clonotype: One end of the junction varies from germline; a read error may be responsible. The chain uses TRBV29-1 and TRBJ1-2, with D possibly TRBD1 on 5 matching bases. The germline CDR1 and CDR2 sequences are SQVTM and ANQGSEA. CDR3 length: 12 residues. The chain's CDR3 is CSVQEGLRGYAF. The CDR3 coding sequence is TGCAGCGTTCAGGAGGGGTTGCGTGGCTACGCCTTC. Together with reference TRBV29-1 and TRBJ1-2, the CDR3 gives the full variable domain: SAVISQKPSRDICQRGTSLTIQCQVDSQVTMMFWYRQQPGQSLTLIATANQGSEATYESGFVIDKFPISRPNLTFSTLTVSNMSPEDSSIYLCSVQEGLRGYAFGSGTRLTVV.

The J gene is TRBJ2-5, the V gene TRBV7-2; D not certain. V was clipped by 5 bases and J by 2 bases, with 15 bases between them. Germline assignment: CDR1 SGHTA and CDR2 FQGNSA. This CDR3 is 15 amino acids long. CDR3 bases: TGTGCCAGCAGCCTCACGTCGAGTGTACAAGAGACCCAGTACTTC. Its protein is CASSLTSSVQETQYF.

This clonotype was detected many times. The rearrangement uses TRBV12-3 or TRBV12-4 and TRBJ2-5, with D perhaps TRBD1 or TRBD2 (5 bases each). Trimming pared 7 bases from V and 7 bases from J, leaving 13 bases between. CDR3 length: 12 amino acids. The CDR3 loop reads CASTLGGSTQYF. CDR3 nucleotide sequence: TGTGCCAGCACCCTTGGGGGATCGACCCAGTACTTC.

This clonotype was found many times. The rearrangement links TRBV6-2 or TRBV6-3 to TRBJ2-3; 10 bases fit TRBD2. Per the germline V gene, CDR1 is MNHEY and CDR2 is SVGEGT. J was trimmed by 6 bases and V by 10 bases; bases with no gene match: 10. The length of the CDR3 is 14 residues. The CDR3 bases are TGTGCCATCCAGCGGGGGGGCCTTACGGATACGCAGTATTTT. It encodes CAIQRGGLTDTQYF.

This clonotype has at least ten counts. The gene calls are TRBV6-2 or TRBV6-3 and TRBJ1-1, with TRBD1 identical over 7 bases. Germline CDR1 reads MNHEY; CDR2 reads SVGEGT. V gave up 10 bases and J gave up 5 bases; unmatched junction bases: 10. The CDR3 totals 13 residues. CDR3: CANRDSRRTEAFF. In DNA, the CDR3 is TGTGCCAACCGGGACAGCCGAAGGACTGAAGCTTTCTTT.

This clonotype was observed many times. The genes are TRBV9 and TRBJ1-2; D not resolved. The V end was cut by 0 bases, the J end by 6 bases, with 18 bases between. The CDR3 loop spans 16 amino acids. Germline CDR1 is SGDLS and CDR2 is YYNGEE. Here the CDR3 reads CASSVAVVDSYHGYTF. DNA for the CDR3: TGTGCCAGCAGCGTAGCCGTTGTGGATTCGTACCATGGCTACACCTTC.

The chain has TRBV4-1 and TRBJ1-1; TRBD1 matches at 10 bases. Germline V CDR1 and CDR2: MGHRA, YSYEKL. The CDR3 is 15 residues long. With 7 bases clipped from V and 0 bases from J, the junction kept 5 bases outside the gene matches. CDR3 DNA sequence: TGCGCCAGCAAACCGGGACAGGGGATGAACACTGAAGCTTTCTTT. Translating it yields CASKPGQGMNTEAFF.

This clonotype was recorded many times. The V and J genes are TRBV6-2 or TRBV6-3 and TRBJ1-5; no definite D call. CDR3 length: 13 residues. V shed 6 bases and J shed 5 bases, with 11 bases lying between them. Germline-derived CDR1 and CDR2 are MNHEY and SVGEGT. The CDR3 sequence: CASSDLGYQPQHF. The CDR3 nucleotides are TGTGCCAGCAGCGATTTAGGGTATCAGCCCCAGCATTTT.

This chain links TRBV10-3 with TRBJ1-2, with 9 bases aligning to TRBD1. The germline CDR1 and CDR2 sequences are ENHRY and SYGVKD. V gave up 7 bases and J gave up 5 bases; unmatched junction bases: 8. CDR3 length: 14 amino acids. Here the CDR3 reads CAINIDRGSYGYTF. CDR3 nucleotide sequence: TGTGCCATCAACATAGACAGGGGGTCGTATGGCTACACCTTC.

Concerning this clonotype itself: Just one base apart from a much larger clone, this may be a read error. The V gene is TRBV27, the J gene TRBJ1-2, with unresolved D. There are 14 residues in the CDR3. Per the germline V gene, CDR1 is MNHEY and CDR2 is SMNVEV (reference sequence). CDR3 in amino acids: CASSPAQRNYGCTF. As DNA, the CDR3 is TGTGCCAGCAGTCCCGCCCAGAGGAACTATGGCTGCACCTTC.